The clone carrying this TCR beta chain was detected ten times or more. The target antigen is unknown. The sample is drawn from a study of response to subunit inactivated influenza vaccine. Study-wide findings and caveats: Each seasonal flu vaccination may recruit only limited new T cells, authors suggested.

One entry per CDR3 protein, called by TCRdb with MiXCR from the RT-PCR reads. This repertoire shows just under 250,000 distinct CDR3 sequences, 12% found once; its top ten account for about 8%. The CDR3 extends over 14 amino acids. With 8 bases clipped from V and 3 bases from J, the junction kept 5 bases outside the gene matches. In germline, CDR1 is MNHEY, CDR2 SVGEGT. V gene TRBV6-2 or TRBV6-3 combines with J gene TRBJ2-1; 9 bases align to TRBD2. The origin of this receptor is a man between 45 and 60 years old who received an inactivated influenza vaccine. This specimen consisted of non-naive T cells sorted from PBMCs, obtained 14 days before vaccination. CDR3 nucleotide sequence: TGTGCCAGCCGGCGGGGGGGGGGCTACAATGAGCAGTTCTTC. Its translation: CASRRGGGYNEQFF.